This entry describes one TCR beta chain. Trimming cost V 0 bases and J 4 bases; bases outside gene matches: 3. CDR1 is SGHDT, CDR2 YYEEEE, per germline. The CDR3 sequence is 15 residues long. Each donor was a Caucasian adult residing in Nashville, Tennessee. The data belong to a study of shared clonotypes between healthy human individuals. Clones were read by immunoSEQ multiplex PCR, and TCRdb kept only the in-frame ones, dropping some. The sample comprises millions of clones, roughly 94% of which are singletons, and 0.13% rests with the top ten. The V and J genes are TRBV5-6 and TRBJ2-3; TRBD2 matches at 9 bases. Sequenced material: naive CD4+ T cells sorted from blood. Indicated subset: CD45RA+ positively selected. The TCR sequence derives from a man between 18 and 29 years old in good health. DNA for the CDR3: TGTGCCAGCAGCTTGGTAGCGGGGGTAGCAGATACGCAGTATTTT. This translates into CASSLVAGVADTQYF.